The rows below give T cell receptor beta chains drawn from one sample of a study of OX40 agonist ivuxolimab in advanced cancers. The table came from immunoSEQ multiplex PCR; TCRdb's copy has only in-frame clones and leaves some out. The table has about 53,000 clones, about 88% seen once. This specimen consisted of CD4+ or CD8+ T cells sorted from blood, obtained in a trial of the OX40 agonist ivuxolimab. The receptor source for this set is an adult with an advanced solid tumor such as melanoma, head and neck, liver or kidney cancer. CDR3s include the opening cysteine and the closing phenylalanine or tryptophan. The D gene is left open where the match is weak. Size is omitted from some rows. Given values are once, few, many or a class for expanded clones.

clone_size: -
d_call: -
j_call: TRBJ1-4
v_call: TRBV5-1
cdr3_nt: TGCGCCAGCAGCCTACGGGGGGCGGGAGAAAAACTGTTTTTT
cdr3_aa: CASSLRGAGEKLFF

clone_size: -
d_call: -
j_call: TRBJ2-7
v_call: TRBV7-2
cdr3_nt: TGTGCCAGCAGCCCCGGCCCGGCCATTTTATACGAGCAGTACTTC
cdr3_aa: CASSPGPAILYEQYF

clone_size: -
d_call: -
j_call: TRBJ2-7
v_call: TRBV19
cdr3_nt: TGTGCCAGTAGTAGACAGACCGACGACGAGCAGTACTTC
cdr3_aa: CASSRQTDDEQYF

clone_size: once
d_call: TRBD1
j_call: TRBJ1-3
v_call: TRBV7-9
cdr3_nt: TGTGCCAGCAGCTCAGACAGGGGTTATCTATCTGGAAACACCATATATTTT
cdr3_aa: CASSSDRGYLSGNTIYF

clone_size: few
d_call: -
j_call: TRBJ1-1
v_call: TRBV6-6
cdr3_nt: TGTGCCAGCAGCGCAGTGGCTAACACTGAAGCTTTCTTT
cdr3_aa: CASSAVANTEAFF

clone_size: few
d_call: -
j_call: TRBJ1-4
v_call: TRBV9
cdr3_nt: TGTGCCAGCAGCGTCAACGCCGGGGGGGCAACTAATGAAAAACTGTTTTTT
cdr3_aa: CASSVNAGGATNEKLFF

clone_size: once
d_call: -
j_call: TRBJ2-3
v_call: TRBV28
cdr3_nt: TGTGCCAGCAGTCTACCGATCTCTAGCACAGATACGCAGTATTTT
cdr3_aa: CASSLPISSTDTQYF

clone_size: -
d_call: TRBD1
j_call: TRBJ2-7
v_call: TRBV18
cdr3_nt: TGTGCCAGCTCACCAAAGGACAGGGACGGCTACGAGCAGTACTTC
cdr3_aa: CASSPKDRDGYEQYF

clone_size: once
d_call: -
j_call: TRBJ1-2
v_call: TRBV18
cdr3_nt: -
cdr3_aa: CASSPSGRGEVYGYTF

clone_size: -
d_call: TRBD1
j_call: TRBJ1-2
v_call: TRBV2
cdr3_nt: TGTGCCAGCAGTAGACAGGGTGACTATGGCTACACCTTC
cdr3_aa: CASSRQGDYGYTF

clone_size: -
d_call: -
j_call: TRBJ1-3
v_call: TRBV19
cdr3_nt: TGTGCCAGTAGTGGCCAGAATGGAAACACCATATATTTT
cdr3_aa: CASSGQNGNTIYF